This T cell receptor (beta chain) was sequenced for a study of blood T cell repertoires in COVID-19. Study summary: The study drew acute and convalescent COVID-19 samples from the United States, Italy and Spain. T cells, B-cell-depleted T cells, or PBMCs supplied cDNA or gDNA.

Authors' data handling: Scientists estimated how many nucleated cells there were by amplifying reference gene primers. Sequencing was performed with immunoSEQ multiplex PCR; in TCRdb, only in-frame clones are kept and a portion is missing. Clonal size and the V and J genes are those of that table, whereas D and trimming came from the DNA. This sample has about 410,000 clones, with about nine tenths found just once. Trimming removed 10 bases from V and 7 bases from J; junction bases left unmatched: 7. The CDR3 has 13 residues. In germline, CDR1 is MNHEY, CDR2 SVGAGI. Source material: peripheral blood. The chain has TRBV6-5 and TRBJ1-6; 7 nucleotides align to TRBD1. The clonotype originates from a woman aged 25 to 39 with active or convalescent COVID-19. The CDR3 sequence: CAMRQGLNSPLHF. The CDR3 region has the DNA TGTGCCATGAGACAGGGTCTGAATTCACCCCTCCACTTT.